A single sample is the source of the 17 T cell receptor beta chains below, sequenced in a study of neurological immune-mediated disorders. Using its own MiXCR run on the 5' RACE reads, TCRdb lists one record per CDR3 protein. The repertoire holds about 55,000 distinct CDR3 sequences, with more than 3% as singletons. Input material: CD4+ T cells from blood. Source of these receptors: a woman in her thirties or forties with multiple sclerosis.

This clonotype was counted at least ten times. The chain combines TRBV11-2 with TRBJ1-6; a possible D gene is TRBD1 (5 bases). The V end lost 1 base, the J end lost 1 base, and 8 bases lay between the germline ends. This CDR3 has 16 amino acids. Germline V gene lookup returns CDR1 SGHAT and CDR2 FQNNGV. CDR3 loop: CASSLGQGSYNSPLHF. In DNA, the CDR3 is TGTGCCAGCAGCTTAGGTCAGGGTTCCTATAATTCACCCCTCCACTTT.

This clonotype has ten or more counts. The chain carries TRBV6-5 and TRBJ1-1; no reliable D call. The V gene lost 5 bases and the J gene lost 4 bases, with 14 bases spanning the gap. Germline-derived CDR1 and CDR2 are MNHEY and SVGAGI. The CDR3 has 14 amino acids. DNA of the CDR3: TGTGCCAGCAGTACCCTCACGGGTGTCACTGAAGCTTTCTTT. Protein: CASSTLTGVTEAFF.

The V call is TRBV6-6, the J call TRBJ1-1; D call uncertain. The CDR3 consists of 13 residues. V lost 5 bases, J lost 0 bases, and 7 bases lay in between. CDR1 and CDR2 from the germline V gene are MNHNY and SVGAGI (reference sequence). CDR3 bases: TGTGCCAGCAGTAACGGTATGAACACTGAAGCTTTCTTT. This sequence encodes CASSNGMNTEAFF.

This clonotype was detected ten times or more. This sequence joins TRBV28 and TRBJ1-5; no clear D gene. This CDR3 has 14 amino acids. V was pared by 5 bases and J by 0 bases, with 8 bases between. Germline V gene sequence: CDR1 MDHEN, CDR2 SYDVKM. The CDR3 DNA reads as TGTGCCAGCAGTCGGGCGGGTAGCAATCAGCCCCAGCATTTT. Protein product: CASSRAGSNQPQHF.

This clonotype was detected many times. This chain uses TRBV5-1 with TRBJ1-2; D ambiguous. Deletions cut 3 bases from V and 1 base from J, with 10 bases between. The CDR3 runs to 14 residues. Per germline, CDR1 SGHRS and CDR2 YFSETQ. CDR3 in DNA: TGCGCCAGCAGCTCGAGCCCAGATAACTATGGCTACACCTTC. Translated, it gives CASSSSPDNYGYTF.

Many counts were recorded for this clonotype. The rearrangement joins TRBV5-1 to TRBJ1-2, with TRBD1 identical over 7 bases. The CDR3 is made up of 14 amino acids. The trim removed 4 bases at V and 0 bases at J, leaving 3 bases unmatched. The germline V gene has CDR1 SGHRS and CDR2 YFSETQ. DNA of the CDR3: TGCGCCAGCAGCGGGACAGTATCTAACTATGGCTACACCTTC. Protein sequence: CASSGTVSNYGYTF. The variable domain in full, completed from reference TRBV5-1 and TRBJ1-2, reads KAGVTQTPRYLIKTRGQQVTLSCSPISGHRSVSWYQQTPGQGLQFLFEYFSETQRNKGNFPGRFSGRQFSNSRSEMNVSTLELGDSALYLCASSGTVSNYGYTFGSGTRLTVV.

In this sample, this clonotype turned up many times. This sequence joins TRBV7-9 and TRBJ2-7, with D uncertain. Germline V CDR1 and CDR2: SEHNR, FQNEAQ (reference sequence). This CDR3 is built from 13 residues. Trimming pared 7 bases from V and 3 bases from J, leaving 13 bases between. CDR3 in amino acids: CASTWVGSYEQYF. The CDR3 coding sequence is TGTGCCAGCACCTGGGTGGGTAGCTACGAGCAGTACTTC.

This clonotype occurred many times. This sequence joins TRBV20-1 and TRBJ2-1; D remains ambiguous. The CDR3 consists of 12 residues. The germline V gene has CDR1 DFQATT and CDR2 SNEGSKA (reference sequence). Trimming took off 6 bases at V and 3 bases at J, with 9 bases between the two ends. The CDR3 reads CSAELRYNEQFF. DNA of the CDR3: TGCAGTGCAGAGCTCCGCTACAATGAGCAGTTCTTC.

This sequence joins TRBV5-1 and TRBJ2-2; 7 bases match TRBD1. V dropped 4 bases and J dropped 4; count of bases not matched to a gene: 4. There are 14 residues in the CDR3. Per the germline V gene, CDR1 is SGHRS and CDR2 is YFSETQ. CDR3 DNA sequence: TGCGCCAGCAGCCCAACAGGGGTCACCGGGGAGCTGTTTTTT. It specifies CASSPTGVTGELFF.

This clonotype was recorded many times. V and J are TRBV6-5 and TRBJ1-2; tentatively, D is TRBD1 (5 bases). CDR1 is MNHEY and CDR2 is SVGAGI in the germline V gene. Trimming removed 5 bases from V and 4 bases from J, with 14 bases in between. The CDR3 is made up of 14 amino acids. The CDR3 is CASSGGVRGYGYTF. In DNA, the CDR3 is TGTGCCAGCAGTGGGGGAGTAAGGGGCTATGGCTACACCTTC.

This clonotype was recorded many times. The chain is built from TRBV5-1 and TRBJ2-3; D might be TRBD1 (6 bases). Germline V gene data show CDR1 as SGHRS and CDR2 as YFSETQ. Trimming removed 3 bases from V and 1 base from J, with 12 bases in between. This CDR3 region has 15 residues. The CDR3 region is CASSYNRARTDTQYF. Here the CDR3 DNA reads TGCGCCAGCAGCTATAACAGGGCCCGCACAGATACGCAGTATTTT.

There are many counts of this clonotype. This sequence joins TRBV5-6 and TRBJ1-2; the D gene is possibly TRBD1 (6 bases). Per germline, CDR1 SGHDT and CDR2 YYEEEE. The CDR3 length is 16 residues. V lost 1 base to trimming and J lost 0 bases, with 13 bases between them. The CDR3 DNA reads TGTGCCAGCAGCTTGCTCACCGGGACAACTAACTATGGCTACACCTTC. The encoded protein is CASSLLTGTTNYGYTF.

This clonotype was detected many times. V usage is TRBV9 and J usage is TRBJ2-3, with 8 nucleotides matching TRBD2. The CDR3 has 15 amino acids. V lost 7 bases to trimming and J lost 6 bases; unmatched junction nucleotides: 13. The germline gives CDR1 SGDLS, CDR2 YYNGEE. CDR3 nucleotide sequence: TGTGCCAGCGATAGAGGGTCTAGCGGGTCGGATACGCAGTATTTT. Amino acids: CASDRGSSGSDTQYF.

This clonotype was observed many times. The chain links TRBV2 to TRBJ2-6, with no clear D. The length of the CDR3 is 14 residues. V was cut by 8 bases and J by 1 base, with 9 bases left in between. Looked up from germline, CDR1 is SNHLY and CDR2 is FYNNEI. CDR3 nucleotide sequence: TGTGCCAGCCGACTGGAATCTGGGGCCAACGTCCTGACTTTC. This gives the protein CASRLESGANVLTF.

In this sample, this clonotype turned up many times. The chain uses TRBV7-9 and TRBJ1-1; D ambiguous. Germline lookup yields CDR1 SEHNR and CDR2 FQNEAQ (reference sequence). CDR3 length: 14 amino acids. Trimming stripped 2 bases from V and 5 bases from J, with 12 bases between. CDR3 amino acids: CASSLLLGSTEAFF. In DNA form, the CDR3 reads TGTGCCAGCAGCTTATTACTGGGGTCTACTGAAGCTTTCTTT.

This clonotype has at least ten counts. CDR3 protein: CATSRSFYEQYF. The DNA for the CDR3 is TGTGCCACCAGCAGAAGTTTTTACGAGCAGTACTTC. The chain has TRBV15 and TRBJ2-7, with D hard to call. Germline CDR1 is LNHNV and CDR2 is YYDKDF (reference sequence). V was clipped by 2 bases and J by 4 bases, with 6 bases between them. This CDR3 contains 12 residues.

This clonotype was picked up many times. The chain combines TRBV2 with TRBJ1-4, with a possible D match to TRBD1 (5 bases). V lost 8 bases, J lost 4 bases, and 14 bases lay in between. The CDR3 is 14 amino acids. Per germline, CDR1 SNHLY and CDR2 FYNNEI. For the CDR3, the DNA is TGTGCCAGCTGGAGAGCAGGGAGTAATGAAAAACTGTTTTTT. Residues: CASWRAGSNEKLFF.